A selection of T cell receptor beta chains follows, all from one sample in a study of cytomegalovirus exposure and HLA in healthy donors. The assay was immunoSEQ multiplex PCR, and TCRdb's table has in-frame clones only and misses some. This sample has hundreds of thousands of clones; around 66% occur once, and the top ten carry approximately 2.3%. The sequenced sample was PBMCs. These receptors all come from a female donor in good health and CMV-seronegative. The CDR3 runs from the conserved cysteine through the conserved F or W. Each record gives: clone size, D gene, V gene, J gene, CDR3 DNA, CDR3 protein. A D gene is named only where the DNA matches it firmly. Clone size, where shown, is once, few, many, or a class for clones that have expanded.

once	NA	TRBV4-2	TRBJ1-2	TGTGCCAGCAGCCAAGATTTGGGGCAAGTTGGCTACACCTTC	CASSQDLGQVGYTF
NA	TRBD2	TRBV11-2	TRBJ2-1	TGTGCCAGCAGCTTTCCCGGAGGACTAGCGGGAGTAGTGTACAATGAGCAGTTCTTC	CASSFPGGLAGVVYNEQFF
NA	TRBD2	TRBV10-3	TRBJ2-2	TGTGCCATCAGTGCCCGCGGGGGTAGCGGGAACCGGATGGCGAACACCGGGGAGCTGTTTTTT	CAISARGGSGNRMANTGELFF
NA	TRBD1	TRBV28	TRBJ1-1	TGTGCCAGCAGCCATGGGACAGGGGCTATGAACACTGAAGCTTTCTTT	CASSHGTGAMNTEAFF
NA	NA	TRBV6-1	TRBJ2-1	TGTGCCAGCAGTGAGCGGAGTAATGAGCAGTTCTTC	CASSERSNEQFF
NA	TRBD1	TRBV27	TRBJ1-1	TGTGCCAGCAGTTTGACCGGGACAGGTCTCGAAGCTTTCTTT	CASSLTGTGLEAFF
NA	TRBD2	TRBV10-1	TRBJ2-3	TGCGCCAGCAGTGAGAGGCGCCTAGCGGCCCGCACAGATACGCAGTATTTT	CASSERRLAARTDTQYF
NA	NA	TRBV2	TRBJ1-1	TGTGCCAGCAGGCGCATGACAGCAAACACTGAAGCTTTCTTT	CASRRMTANTEAFF
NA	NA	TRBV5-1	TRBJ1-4	TGCGCCAGCAGCAGAAATACAGGGAAGGATGAAAAACTGTTTTTT	CASSRNTGKDEKLFF
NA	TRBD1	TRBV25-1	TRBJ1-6	TGTGCCAGCAGTCCCCGCGGGACAGGGACTAATTCCCCCCTCCACTTT	CASSPRGTGTNSPLHF
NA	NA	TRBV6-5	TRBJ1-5	TGTGCCAGCAGCCGCACAGGGTTAGGTAATCAGCCCCAGCATTTT	CASSRTGLGNQPQHF
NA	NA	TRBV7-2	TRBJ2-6	TGTGCCAGCAGCTTAGGGGCGGGCTCTGGGGCCAACGTCCTGACTTTC	CASSLGAGSGANVLTF
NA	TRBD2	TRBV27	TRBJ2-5	TGTGCCAGCAGTTTACAGCGGGAGGGGAGGGAGACCCAGTACTTC	CASSLQREGRETQYF
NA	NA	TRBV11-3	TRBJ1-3	TGTGCCAGCAGCTCGGAGACAGGCTGGGGTTCCTCTGGAAACACCATATATTTT	CASSSETGWGSSGNTIYF
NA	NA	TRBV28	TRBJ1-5	TGTGCCAGCAGTCGGCCGATGGGGGGATCGAAGCAGCCCCAGCATTTT	CASSRPMGGSKQPQHF
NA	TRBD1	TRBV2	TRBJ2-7	TGTGCCAGCAGTGAACAGGGGGCGCGATACGAGCAGTACTTC	CASSEQGARYEQYF
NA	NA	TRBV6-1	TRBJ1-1	TGTGCCAGCAGTGAACTGGAGTCCTTGATCACTGAAGCTTTCTTT	CASSELESLITEAFF
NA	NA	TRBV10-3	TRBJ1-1	TGTGCCATCTCAGGGCTCGGGAACACTGAAGCTTTCTTT	CAISGLGNTEAFF
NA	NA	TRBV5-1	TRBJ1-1	TGCGCCAGCAGCCCCAGGGGCCCCGGCCGAGGGATGAACACTGAAGCTTTCTTT	CASSPRGPGRGMNTEAFF
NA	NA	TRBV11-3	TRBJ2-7	TGTGCCAGCAGCCCCGACACGGGCGGGACCGAGCAGTACTTC	CASSPDTGGTEQYF
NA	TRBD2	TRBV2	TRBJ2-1	TGTGCCAGCTTCGGACTAGCGGGAGGGAATTGGGAGCAGTTCTTC	CASFGLAGGNWEQFF
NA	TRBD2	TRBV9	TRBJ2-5	TGTGCCAGCAGCCACGGTAATAGCGGGATCGAGGTGCAGTACTTC	CASSHGNSGIEVQYF
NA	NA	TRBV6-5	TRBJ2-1	TGTGCCAGCAGTCTACAAACAGGGACTGAGCAGTTCTTC	CASSLQTGTEQFF
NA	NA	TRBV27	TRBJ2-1	TGTGCCAGCAGTCAGGATCGACTATCGAGCTCCTACAATGAGCAGTTCTTC	CASSQDRLSSSYNEQFF
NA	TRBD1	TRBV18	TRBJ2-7	TGTGCCAGCTCACCTGACAGGGCGTCCTACGAGCAGTACTTC	CASSPDRASYEQYF
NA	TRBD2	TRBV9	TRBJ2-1	TGTGCCAGCAGCCAACAGGGACTAGCGGGAGGCCGGGGGTACAATGAGCAGTTCTTC	CASSQQGLAGGRGYNEQFF
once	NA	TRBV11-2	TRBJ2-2	TGTGCCAGCAGCTTACAACAAAACACCGGGGAGCTGTTTTTT	CASSLQQNTGELFF
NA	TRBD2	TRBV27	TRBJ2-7	TGTGCCAGCAGTTTGGATCTAGCGGGAGCGGGATACGAGCAGTACTTC	CASSLDLAGAGYEQYF
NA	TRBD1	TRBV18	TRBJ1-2	TGTGCCAGCTCACCGGACAGGGACTATGGCTACACCTTC	CASSPDRDYGYTF
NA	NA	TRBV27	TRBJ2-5	TGTGCCAGCAGTTTATCACCGGTTCCTGCTCAAGAGACCCAGTACTTC	CASSLSPVPAQETQYF
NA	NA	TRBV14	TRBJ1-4	TGTGCCAGCAGCCCGACAGGAGTGATCCCGGGACCTAATGAAAAACTGTTTTTT	CASSPTGVIPGPNEKLFF
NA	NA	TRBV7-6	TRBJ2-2	TGTGCCAGCAGGAACCGGGGAGTCGGGAACACCGGGGAGCTGTTTTTT	CASRNRGVGNTGELFF
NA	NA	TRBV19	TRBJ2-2	TGTGCCAGTACCCCAGGGGACACATTCACCGGGGAGCTGTTTTTT	CASTPGDTFTGELFF
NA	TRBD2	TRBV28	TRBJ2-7	TGTGCCTACGAAAGCGGGAGTGGTGAGCAGTACTTC	CAYESGSGEQYF
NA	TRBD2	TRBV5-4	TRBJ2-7	TGTGCCAGCAGCTTGGGCGGGAGCTCCTACGAGCAGTACTTC	CASSLGGSSYEQYF
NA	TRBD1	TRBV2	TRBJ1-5	TGTGCCAGCAAATCCGGGACAGATAGCAATCAGCCCCAGCATTTT	CASKSGTDSNQPQHF
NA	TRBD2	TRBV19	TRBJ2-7	TGTGCCAGTAGTATTGGTAGTAGCGGGGCCTACGAGCAGTACTTC	CASSIGSSGAYEQYF
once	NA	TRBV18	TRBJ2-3	TGTGCCAGCTCACCCTCAGGGGGTAGCGGGAAGTCGCAGTATTTT	CASSPSGGSGKSQYF
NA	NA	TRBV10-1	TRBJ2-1	TGCGCCAGCAGCAGGGTAATCGATGAGCAGTTCTTC	CASSRVIDEQFF
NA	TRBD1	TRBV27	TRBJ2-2	TGTGCCAGCAGAACAGGGGGATGGGAGCTGTTTTTT	CASRTGGWELFF
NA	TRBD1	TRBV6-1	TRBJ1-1	TGTGCCAGCAGTGTCGGACAGGGCAACACTGAAGCTTTCTTT	CASSVGQGNTEAFF
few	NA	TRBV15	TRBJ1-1	TGTGCCACCAGCAGAGGGGCCAGTAACACTGAAGCTTTCTTT	CATSRGASNTEAFF